Presented here are 24 T cell receptor beta chains from one specimen sequenced in a study of shared clonotypes between healthy human individuals (TCRdb year 2020). Libraries were built with the immunoSEQ multiplex PCR assay. TCRdb holds this immuneACCESS table with in-frame rearrangements only. Some clones are missing; in checked studies, unresolved V genes explain under half, and the rest has no known cause. This sample gives hundreds of thousands of clones in total; roughly three quarters of them show up just once. Of the sample, roughly an eighth falls within the top ten clones. Specimen: PBMCs. These receptors were collected from a woman in her 40s in good health. Some clones in this sample may be carry-over from other donors' samples.

The rearrangement joins TRBV27 to TRBJ1-1, with 8 bases fitting TRBD1. V trimming: 6 bases; J trimming: 3 bases; junction bases outside the gene matches: 6. CDR3 length: 14 amino acids. Germline V lookup: CDR1 MNHEY, CDR2 SMNVEV (reference sequence). The CDR3 DNA reads as TGTGCCAGCAGCCCTCAGGGGGCGTACACTGAAGCTTTCTTT. Its protein is CASSPQGAYTEAFF.

This chain links TRBV28 with TRBJ1-4, with D perhaps TRBD1 (5 bases). This CDR3 contains 12 residues. With 8 bases removed from V and 8 bases from J, the gap between germline ends came to 12 bases. Germline V gene data show CDR1 as MDHEN and CDR2 as SYDVKM. CDR3 residues: CASGPRGEKLFF. The CDR3 coding sequence is TGTGCCAGCGGTCCGAGGGGAGAAAAACTGTTTTTT. The variable domain in full, with the rest retrieved from reference TRBV28 and TRBJ1-4, is DVKVTQSSRYLVKRTGEKVFLECVQDMDHENMFWYRQDPGLGLRLIYFSYDVKMKEKGDIPEGYSVSREKKERFSLILESASTNQTSMYLCASGPRGEKLFFGSGTQLSVL.

The rearrangement uses TRBV5-4 and TRBJ2-3; D is undetermined. Looked up from germline, CDR1 is SGHNT and CDR2 is YYREEE (reference sequence). V was clipped by 1 base and J by 2 bases, with 8 bases between them. The CDR3 is made up of 14 amino acids. For the CDR3, the DNA is TGTGCCAGCAGCTTGTGGCAGGTCACAGATACGCAGTATTTT. This encodes CASSLWQVTDTQYF.

This chain uses TRBV18 with TRBJ2-5; no clear D. Germline V CDR1 and CDR2: KGHSH, LQKENI. This CDR3 has 14 residues. The V and J ends lost 6 bases and 7 bases respectively, with 18 bases between them. CDR3 in amino acids: CASSRPVEPLTQYF. The CDR3, as DNA: TGTGCCAGCTCCCGACCGGTGGAGCCTCTGACCCAGTACTTC. Drawing the rest from reference TRBV18 and TRBJ2-5, the complete variable domain is NAGVMQNPRHLVRRRGQEARLRCSPMKGHSHVYWYRQLPEEGLKFMVYLQKENIIDESGMPKERFSAEFPKEGPSILRIQQVVRGDSAAYFCASSRPVEPLTQYFGPGTRLLVL.

The chain has TRBV29-1 and TRBJ2-3, with 7 bases fitting TRBD2. Germline assignment: CDR1 SQVTM and CDR2 ANQGSEA. Trimming cost V 4 bases and J 5 bases; bases outside gene matches: 12. This CDR3 region has 15 residues. The CDR3 sequence is CSVGHSSGPEDTQYF. CDR3 bases: TGCAGCGTTGGACATTCTAGCGGACCCGAAGATACGCAGTATTTT.

This clone was observed a handful of times. CDR3 bases: TGTGCCAGCAGTAACCAGCGGTGGGCTAACTATGGCTACACCTTC. Protein sequence: CASSNQRWANYGYTF. This rearrangement joins TRBV28 to TRBJ1-2; D is uncertain. Trimming took off 5 bases at V and 0 bases at J, with 13 bases between the two ends. The CDR3 has 15 residues. Per germline, CDR1 MDHEN and CDR2 SYDVKM.

The chain carries TRBV5-1 and TRBJ1-2; D gene uncertain. The CDR3 loop spans 14 amino acids. Germline V gives CDR1 SGHRS, CDR2 YFSETQ. V lost 3 bases and J lost 3, with 12 bases in between. The CDR3 loop reads CASSSFGRYYGYTF. The DNA of the CDR3 is TGCGCCAGCAGCTCCTTCGGACGGTACTATGGCTACACCTTC.

The chain carries TRBV29-1 and TRBJ1-2, with TRBD1 identical over 7 bases. Germline V lookup: CDR1 SQVTM, CDR2 ANQGSEA. This CDR3 contains 11 residues. V was clipped by 7 bases and J by 8 bases; unmatched bases: 7. CDR3 amino acids: CSAAGQPGYTF. The CDR3 DNA sequence: TGCAGCGCTGCGGGACAGCCGGGCTACACCTTC.

The chain has TRBV19 and TRBJ2-7; D might be TRBD1 (5 bases). The length of the CDR3 is 15 residues. Trimming removed 4 bases from V and 3 bases from J, with 16 bases in between. Germline assignment: CDR1 LNHDA and CDR2 SQIVND (reference sequence). CDR3 protein: CASSKAPSQGYEQYF. Written as DNA, the CDR3 is TGTGCCAGTAGTAAGGCCCCAAGCCAGGGCTACGAGCAGTACTTC.

V is TRBV6-1 and J is TRBJ2-3; no definite D call. This CDR3 contains 15 residues. V lost 2 bases and J lost 3, with 12 bases in between. CDR1 and CDR2 from the germline V gene are MNHNS and SASEGT. This chain's CDR3 is CASSEKSASTDTQYF. The CDR3 DNA reads as TGTGCCAGCAGTGAAAAGAGCGCCTCAACAGATACGCAGTATTTT.

This clone was seen a few times. V is TRBV30 and J is TRBJ1-4; D possibly corresponds to TRBD1 (5 bases). CDR1 is GTSNPN and CDR2 is SVGIG in the germline V gene (reference sequence). V was clipped by 4 bases and J by 4 bases, with 13 bases between them. This CDR3 contains 14 residues. The CDR3 region has the DNA TGTGCCTGGAACCGTGGGGGGGGTAATGAAAAACTGTTTTTT. Residues: CAWNRGGGNEKLFF.

The V gene is TRBV27, the J gene TRBJ1-2, with 10 positions matching TRBD1. The length of the CDR3 is 13 residues. The V gene end was trimmed by 6 bases and the J gene end by 7 bases; junction bases not matched to a gene: 5. Germline V gene sequence: CDR1 MNHEY, CDR2 SMNVEV (reference sequence). DNA of the CDR3: TGTGCCAGCAGACCGACAGGGGGCCGTGGCTACACCTTC. It yields the protein CASRPTGGRGYTF.

The chain couples TRBV5-4 to TRBJ2-5; D remains unclear. The germline V gene encodes CDR1 SGHNT and CDR2 YYREEE (reference sequence). The CDR3 runs to 13 residues. The germline V and J ends were trimmed by 4 bases and 1 base, with 8 bases remaining between them. The CDR3 DNA sequence: TGTGCCAGCAGCCATCCTAGCCAAGAGACCCAGTACTTC. Its translation is CASSHPSQETQYF.

The chain recombines TRBV30 with TRBJ2-5; D is unresolved. V lost 0 bases to trimming and J lost 0 bases, with 8 bases between them. The CDR3 totals 14 residues. In germline, CDR1 is GTSNPN, CDR2 SVGIG (reference sequence). The CDR3 sequence is CAWSVRWNQETQYF. The CDR3 DNA reads as TGTGCCTGGAGTGTACGGTGGAACCAAGAGACCCAGTACTTC.

This chain connects TRBV30 to TRBJ1-2, with D tentatively TRBD1 (6 bases). Germline-derived CDR1 and CDR2 are GTSNPN and SVGIG (reference sequence). The CDR3 loop spans 13 amino acids. Trimming took 3 bases from V and 10 from J, leaving 18 bases between them. CDR3 protein: CAWRKAGAADYTF. DNA of the CDR3: TGTGCCTGGAGGAAGGCGGGGGCCGCGGACTACACCTTC.

The genes are TRBV9 and TRBJ2-3; 7 bases are a match to TRBD2. V lost 0 bases to trimming and J lost 2 bases; unmatched junction nucleotides: 3. CDR3 length: 15 amino acids. CDR1 and CDR2 from the germline V gene are SGDLS and YYNGEE. For the CDR3, the DNA is TGTGCCAGCAGCGTAGCTAGCGGCCTCACAGATACGCAGTATTTT. Protein sequence: CASSVASGLTDTQYF.

This rearrangement joins TRBV11-2 to TRBJ2-1, with TRBD2 matching over 8 bases. The length of the CDR3 is 17 residues. CDR1 is SGHAT and CDR2 is FQNNGV in the germline V gene. Unmatched junction bases numbered 13, after V lost 2 bases and J lost 7 bases. The CDR3 DNA follows: TGTGCCAGCAGCTTACATCCAGCGGGAGATTTCATGAATGAGCAGTTCTTC. Translation gives CASSLHPAGDFMNEQFF.

The rearrangement links TRBV4-1 to TRBJ2-3; 9 bases line up with TRBD2. V was clipped by 0 bases and J by 2 bases; unmatched bases: 6. Germline assignment: CDR1 MGHRA and CDR2 YSYEKL. CDR3 length: 17 residues. CDR3 in DNA: TGCGCCAGCAGCCAAGATTCGGCTAGCGGGGTCACAGATACGCAGTATTTT. Translating gives CASSQDSASGVTDTQYF.

This clone was recorded a few times. Other nucleotide sequences in the sample specify the same CDR3. The chain combines TRBV25-1 with TRBJ1-1, with D unclear. The ends were cut back, 4 bases at V and 1 base at J, with 7 bases in the middle. Germline CDR1 is MGHDK and CDR2 is SYGVNS. The CDR3 covers 13 residues. The CDR3 DNA reads as TGTGCCAGCAGTGTGGGCAGGAACACTGAAGCTTTCTTT. Protein: CASSVGRNTEAFF.

The chain is built from TRBV6-5 and TRBJ2-1; D is perhaps TRBD2 (5 bases). The CDR3 has 16 residues. Germline V CDR1 and CDR2: MNHEY, SVGAGI. With 0 bases removed from V and 8 bases from J, the gap between germline ends came to 17 bases. For the CDR3, the DNA is TGTGCCAGCAGTTACTCCACGATCGGGGATGTCGATGAGCAGTTCTTC. It translates to CASSYSTIGDVDEQFF.

This chain connects TRBV9 to TRBJ2-6; D gene unclear. This CDR3 has 15 amino acids. Trimming pared 5 bases from V and 0 bases from J, leaving 9 bases between. Germline loops: CDR1 SGDLS, CDR2 YYNGEE. CDR3 region: CASSVMSSGANVLTF. CDR3 in DNA: TGTGCCAGCAGTGTTATGAGCTCTGGGGCCAACGTCCTGACTTTC.

V is TRBV6-1 and J is TRBJ2-6; D remains unclear. CDR1 and CDR2 from the germline V gene are MNHNS and SASEGT. V shed 1 base and J shed 0 bases, with 4 bases lying between them. The CDR3 contains 15 residues. The CDR3 DNA reads as TGTGCCAGCAGTGAAGACACCTCTGGGGCCAACGTCCTGACTTTC. It encodes CASSEDTSGANVLTF.

This chain connects TRBV7-2 to TRBJ2-3; weak D call: TRBD1 (5 bases). The CDR3 contains 17 residues. Trimming pared 0 bases from V and 2 bases from J, leaving 15 bases between. Germline-derived CDR1 and CDR2 are SGHTA and FQGNSA. The CDR3 DNA sequence: TGTGCCAGCAGCTTAGCCATCCAGGGCCTGAACACAGATACGCAGTATTTT. This gives the protein CASSLAIQGLNTDTQYF.

V and J are TRBV25-1 and TRBJ2-2; perhaps TRBD2 as D (5 bases). The V and J ends lost 4 bases and 0 bases respectively, with 9 bases between them. This CDR3 is built from 15 residues. From germline, CDR1 is MGHDK and CDR2 SYGVNS. This CDR3 is CASSGAEANTGELFF. In nucleotides, the CDR3 is TGTGCCAGCAGTGGAGCGGAGGCGAACACCGGGGAGCTGTTTTTT. The full variable domain, rest sourced from reference TRBV25-1 and TRBJ2-2, is EADIYQTPRYLVIGTGKKITLECSQTMGHDKMYWYQQDPGMELHLIHYSYGVNSTEKGDLSSESTVSRIRTEHFPLTLESARPSHTSQYLCASSGAEANTGELFFGEGSRLTVL.